This T cell receptor beta chain was profiled in a study of blood T cell repertoires in COVID-19. Study details: In each case, the material was cDNA or gDNA derived from T cells, B-cell-depleted T cells, or PBMCs.

The J segment lost 2 bases and the V segment lost 1 base, leaving 15 bases of the junction unmatched. Looked up from germline, CDR1 is MNHNS and CDR2 is SASEGT. This CDR3 region has 19 residues. Seattle researchers signed up patients amid active infection and tracked them longitudinally. Only in-frame clones appear in the TCRdb table, and some are missing; sequencing was by immunoSEQ multiplex PCR. The table has around 50,000 clones, 87% seen once; the top ten hold more than 6%. The chain couples TRBV6-1 to TRBJ2-7, with 9 bases fitting TRBD2. The sequenced sample consisted of peripheral blood. The sequence derives from a woman aged 55-75 years with COVID-19, enrolled during active disease. CDR3 residues: CASSEGRPGWLAGTYEQYF. In nucleotides, the CDR3 is TGTGCCAGCAGTGAAGGAAGGCCGGGTTGGCTAGCGGGAACCTACGAGCAGTACTTC.